The subject of this entry is one T cell receptor beta chain. The sample holds one count of this clone. What this receptor recognizes is not known. Per-base quality was not reported, and no clone a single base away is much larger than it. The CDR3 runs 14 residues from the cysteine to the phenylalanine. Of the read, only the CDR3 DNA is kept; its 42 bases are in frame from base 1. Via the germline V gene, CDR1 is SGHRS and CDR2 YFSETQ. V is pared back by 0 bases and J by 4 bases, with 8 bases lying between the germline termini. A single peripheral blood draw of approximately 100 mL on average was collected from each donor into heparinised tubes. Using a panel that included CD45RO, CCR7, CD25, CD127, CD95 and CD27, naive, central memory, regulatory and stem cell-like memory CD4+ T cells were sorted on a BD FACSAria II. A purity above 95% was achieved for all sorted populations. Right away, PBMCs were isolated by Lymphoprep density gradient centrifugation and were stained directly, with no culture step. To minimize batch effects, samples were stained and sorted in pairs, one healthy donor with one patient per experiment.

These data belong to a study of beta chain features in type 1 diabetes (dated by TCRdb to the late 2010s). With respect to the entire study: Mean age, gender distribution, total cell number and subset yield did not differ between patients and healthy donors. Across all samples, about 110 million sorted cells were examined, and cell number per subset correlated strongly with RNA yield. Regulatory and stem cell-like memory subsets were obtained from only 8 patients and about 8 healthy donors, while naive and central memory subsets were obtained from all 30 or so donors. The study compared TCRB repertoires of sorted circulating CD4+ T cell subsets between recently diagnosed type 1 diabetes patients and matched healthy donors.

The High Capacity cDNA Reverse Transcription Kit was used to reverse transcribe all of the isolated RNA, meaning that expressed TCRB transcripts were what got sequenced. Naive, central memory and regulatory T cell samples underwent deep immunoSEQ sequencing, averaging approximately 3.5 million total reads per sample. After sorted cells were lysed in RLT buffer, RNA was extracted with DNase-treated RNeasy Micro or Mini kits, with the choice depending on cell number. Each cell subset was processed on its own to prevent cross-contamination, while patient and healthy donor samples were processed together. The immunoSEQ multiplex PCR was used to amplify TCRB sequences from cDNA, yielding 87-bp fragments that span the CDR3 region. Sequencing of the amplicons was performed on the Illumina HiSeq platform. The paper's processing steps were these. PCR bias was computationally corrected using synthetic template baselines, reads within Hamming distance 2 were collapsed, and singletons that could not be merged were discarded. Reads were aligned against IMGT so that V, D and J genes, CDR3 length and insertions or deletions at six rearrangement sites could be assigned. Within each subset, clonotype counts were normalized to sorted cell number, after which true diversity and Gini coefficients were computed with the tcR R package. The overlap coefficient, calculated on TCRB nucleotide sequences, was used to quantify repertoire sharing. The table comes from immuneACCESS by way of TCRdb, which keeps in-frame sequences with V and J called. Part of the clones is missing from these tables; in studies checked, under half for an unresolved V gene and the rest for unknown reasons. V and J calls and clone size are copied from that table; D and trimming were computed from the DNA. The sample data list tens of thousands of clones, and 51% of these were observed just once. The ten largest account for approximately 2.1% of the sample.

General study outcomes and caveats: HLA sub-analyses involved small numbers of individuals, so any influence of HLA type on TCRB rearrangement remained unresolved. A moderate but significant shortening of TCRB CDR3 length was observed in type 1 diabetes patients in all four CD4+ subsets. The naive, central memory and regulatory TCRB repertoires appeared to resemble one another more closely among patients than among healthy donors. Sequencing cDNA rather than genomic DNA could over-represent highly expressing activated cells, although activation and CD3 levels did not differ between groups. Shorter templates might have been favored by PCR, but patient and control samples were amplified and corrected together, so both groups would have been affected equally by any skew. Patients with type 1 diabetes made fewer insertions and deleted more nucleotides at VDJ recombination sites, implying thymic rearrangement abnormalities.

The sample was Tregs from blood. The meaning of the sample's cell subset or site label: regulatory CD4+ T cells. The rearrangement joined TRBV5-1 to TRBJ2-1, with no D gene named confidently. This receptor was taken from a woman aged 18-29 years in good health. The CDR3 reads CASSLEYGYNEQFF. The nucleotides are TGCGCCAGCAGCTTGGAGTACGGTTACAATGAGCAGTTCTTC.